The 25 T cell receptor beta chains listed next were all sequenced from one sample in a study of shared clonotypes between healthy human individuals. The data were produced by immunoSEQ multiplex PCR, yet TCRdb's version contains in-frame clones alone and is incomplete. Among around 2,100,000 clones listed, about 95% were seen once. The naive CD8 subset, CD45RO-negative cells positively selected for CCR7, excluded terminally differentiated effector memory CD45RA+ cells. Material for sequencing was naive CD8+ T cells sorted from blood. Receptors were obtained from a man aged 18-30 years in good health.

The V gene is TRBV6-5, the J gene TRBJ2-7; 7 bases line up with TRBD2. Looked up from germline, CDR1 is MNHEY and CDR2 is SVGAGI. Trimming at V came to 6 bases and at J to 6 bases, leaving 11 bases not matched to a gene. The CDR3 loop spans 14 amino acids. CDR3 nucleotides: TGTGCCAGCAGGCCCGGACTAGAAATCGTCGAGCAGTACTTC. Translation gives CASRPGLEIVEQYF.

A few counts support this clone. This chain uses TRBV4-3 with TRBJ1-1; the D is unclear. CDR1 LGHNA and CDR2 YSLEER come from the germline V gene. V was cut by 5 bases and J by 1 base, with 8 bases left in between. The CDR3 spans 13 residues. The CDR3 DNA is TGCGCCAGCAGCGCTGCAGGGAACACTGAAGCTTTCTTT. Translated: CASSAAGNTEAFF.

This rearrangement joins TRBV6-6 to TRBJ2-2; D may be TRBD1 (6 bases). The ends were cut back, 5 bases at V and 6 bases at J, with 10 bases in the middle. This CDR3 has 13 amino acids. Germline V gives CDR1 MNHNY, CDR2 SVGAGI (reference sequence). The chain's CDR3 is CASSPEGAGELFF. The DNA of the CDR3 is TGTGCCAGCAGTCCAGAGGGGGCCGGGGAGCTGTTTTTT.

The CDR3 DNA follows: TGTGCCAGCAGCTTAGATACGGGAGGGCACGAGCAGTACTTC. Translation gives CASSLDTGGHEQYF. This rearrangement joins TRBV7-9 to TRBJ2-7, with 8 positions matching TRBD2. The CDR3 totals 14 residues. CDR1 is SEHNR and CDR2 is FQNEAQ in the germline V gene (reference sequence). Trimming removed 1 base from V and 5 bases from J; junction bases left unmatched: 4.

In its sample, this clone was seen once. The chain uses TRBV9 and TRBJ1-1; 9 nucleotides line up with TRBD1. This CDR3 is built from 13 residues. J lost 3 bases, V lost 3 bases, and 0 bases had no gene match. Per germline, CDR1 SGDLS and CDR2 YYNGEE. CDR3 sequence: CASSGTGDTEAFF. CDR3 nucleotides: TGTGCCAGCAGCGGGACAGGGGACACTGAAGCTTTCTTT.

J is TRBJ2-7 and V is TRBV27; D is tentatively TRBD1 or TRBD2 (5 bases each). Germline-derived CDR1 and CDR2 are MNHEY and SMNVEV (reference sequence). Trimming pared 6 bases from V and 0 bases from J, leaving 15 bases between. The CDR3 extends over 15 amino acids. CDR3 nucleotides: TGTGCCAGCAGCCCCGGGACGACTGGCTCCTACGAGCAGTACTTC. Protein sequence: CASSPGTTGSYEQYF.

This clone was seen just once. The rearrangement uses TRBV20-1 and TRBJ1-1; D is ambiguous. The V gene lost 1 base and the J gene lost 6 bases, with 6 bases spanning the gap. This CDR3 has 11 amino acids. Germline CDR1 DFQATT, CDR2 SNEGSKA (reference sequence). The CDR3 reads CSARGGPEAFF. Here the CDR3 DNA reads TGCAGTGCTAGAGGAGGACCTGAAGCTTTCTTT.

The chain combines TRBV30 with TRBJ2-7, with D hard to call. This CDR3 has 14 amino acids. The V gene lost 0 bases and the J gene lost 4 bases, with 13 bases spanning the gap. The V gene's germline CDR1 is GTSNPN and CDR2 SVGIG (reference sequence). The CDR3 spells CAWSVREVLYEQYF. CDR3 bases: TGTGCCTGGAGTGTACGCGAGGTATTATACGAGCAGTACTTC.

The V gene is TRBV28, the J gene TRBJ2-7; perhaps D is TRBD1 or TRBD2 (6 bases each). Looked up from germline, CDR1 is MDHEN and CDR2 is SYDVKM. CDR3 length: 18 residues. Trimming cost V 3 bases and J 1 base, with 22 bases left between them. CDR3 nucleotides: TGTGCCAGCAGTTTGTTTTTAGGCGGGACACAGGCTTCCTACGAGCAGTACTTC. Its protein product is CASSLFLGGTQASYEQYF.

Comments on this clone: Distinct nucleotide sequences in the sample also encode this CDR3. The genes are TRBV7-8 and TRBJ1-1; D possibly corresponds to TRBD1 (5 bases). The CDR3 sequence is 12 residues long. V dropped 5 bases and J dropped 5 bases, with 9 bases sitting between them. Germline V CDR1 and CDR2: SGHVS, FQNEAQ. The CDR3 spells CASSPGSTEAFF. CDR3 sequence (DNA): TGTGCCAGCAGCCCAGGGAGTACTGAAGCTTTCTTT.

The chain recombines TRBV19 with TRBJ1-6; no definite D call. The CDR3 contains 15 residues. V gave up 1 base and J gave up 8 bases, with 12 bases separating them. The germline V gene has CDR1 LNHDA and CDR2 SQIVND (reference sequence). CDR3 in amino acids: CASSIGFGNYSPLHF. In DNA form, the CDR3 reads TGTGCCAGTAGTATAGGTTTCGGCAACTATTCACCCCTCCACTTT.

This clone occurred once. The V call is TRBV2, the J call TRBJ2-7, with 11 positions matching TRBD1. This CDR3 has 15 residues. Germline assignment: CDR1 SNHLY and CDR2 FYNNEI. With 6 bases clipped from V and 4 bases from J, the junction kept 8 bases outside the gene matches. The CDR3 DNA is TGTGCCAGCAGAGGCGGGACAGGGGGTTCGTACGAGCAGTACTTC. It encodes CASRGGTGGSYEQYF.

This chain links TRBV2 with TRBJ1-4; TRBD1 is a possible D gene (5 bases). From germline, CDR1 is SNHLY and CDR2 FYNNEI. The CDR3 is 15 residues long. The V gene lost 7 bases and the J gene lost 1 base, with 13 bases spanning the gap. The CDR3 loop is CASMGPPGTNEKLFF. As DNA, the CDR3 is TGTGCCAGCATGGGGCCCCCGGGAACTAATGAAAAACTGTTTTTT.

V gene TRBV7-9 combines with J gene TRBJ2-3; the D is unclear. The V gene's germline CDR1 is SEHNR and CDR2 FQNEAQ (reference sequence). The CDR3 consists of 15 residues. Trimming cost V 5 bases and J 4 bases, with 16 bases left between them. DNA of the CDR3: TGTGCCAGCAGCGATGGGGAAGGGAACCCAGATACGCAGTATTTT. The encoded protein is CASSDGEGNPDTQYF.

On this clone itself: This sample includes further DNA sequences coding for the same CDR3. The chain recombines TRBV27 with TRBJ2-7; 8 bases line up with TRBD2. This CDR3 region has 12 residues. The V segment lost 6 bases and the J segment 5 bases; nucleotides outside the gene matches: 3. CDR1 MNHEY and CDR2 SMNVEV come from the germline V gene (reference sequence). The CDR3 nucleotides read TGTGCCAGCAGCCCGGGGGGGGACGAGCAGTACTTC. Protein sequence: CASSPGGDEQYF.

Remarks on this clone: The same CDR3 arises from other DNA sequences in this sample as well. The chain uses TRBV7-3 and TRBJ2-1, with 9 bases that match TRBD2. V was pared by 1 base and J by 4 bases, with 2 bases of the junction left unmatched. The CDR3 is 15 residues long. Germline V gene lookup returns CDR1 SGHTA and CDR2 FQGTGA. In DNA, the CDR3 is TGTGCCAGCAGCTTAATAGCGGGGGCATACAATGAGCAGTTCTTC. Protein product: CASSLIAGAYNEQFF.

As for this clone: The same CDR3 arises from other DNA sequences in this sample as well. V is TRBV4-3 and J is TRBJ2-7; D not resolved. The CDR3 has 14 residues. Trimming cost V 1 base and J 2 bases, with 9 bases left between them. The germline V gene encodes CDR1 LGHNA and CDR2 YSLEER. CDR3 region: CASSQVDGAYEQYF. CDR3 coding DNA: TGCGCCAGCAGCCAAGTCGACGGAGCCTACGAGCAGTACTTC.

The chain links TRBV27 to TRBJ2-1, with TRBD2 matching 10 bases. The ends lost 4 bases at V and 4 bases at J; junction bases unmatched: 7. The CDR3 totals 16 residues. The germline gives CDR1 MNHEY, CDR2 SMNVEV (reference sequence). CDR3 protein: CASSSALAGNYNEQFF. The CDR3 nucleotides read TGTGCCAGCAGTTCGGCACTAGCGGGGAATTACAATGAGCAGTTCTTC.

J is TRBJ2-7 and V is TRBV7-9; 7 positions match TRBD1. The CDR3 has 12 residues. Germline values: CDR1 SEHNR, CDR2 FQNEAQ (reference sequence). V gave up 5 bases and J gave up 7 bases; unmatched junction bases: 5. CDR3 DNA sequence: TGTGCCAGCAGCCCCCAGGGGGAAGAGCAGTACTTC. Translating it yields CASSPQGEEQYF.

V and J are TRBV19 and TRBJ2-2, with 10 bases aligning to TRBD1. J was trimmed by 9 bases and V by 7 bases; bases with no gene match: 11. The length of the CDR3 is 15 residues. Germline lookup yields CDR1 LNHDA and CDR2 SQIVND (reference sequence). The CDR3 loop is CASNFGTGDVRELFF. In DNA form, the CDR3 reads TGTGCCAGTAATTTCGGGACAGGGGACGTCAGGGAGCTGTTTTTT.

V gene TRBV2 combines with J gene TRBJ2-7; TRBD2 agrees at 12 bases. This CDR3 contains 16 residues. Germline V gene lookup returns CDR1 SNHLY and CDR2 FYNNEI. V lost 3 bases to trimming and J lost 7 bases; unmatched junction nucleotides: 10. This CDR3 reads CASSDPPSSGRGEQYF. The CDR3, as DNA: TGTGCCAGCAGTGACCCCCCGTCTAGCGGGAGGGGGGAGCAGTACTTC.

The chain links TRBV11-1 to TRBJ2-1; D ambiguous. Looked up from germline, CDR1 is SGHAT and CDR2 is FQDESV (reference sequence). V lost 0 bases to trimming and J lost 0 bases, with 6 bases between them. The CDR3 is made up of 15 amino acids. The CDR3 DNA sequence: TGTGCCAGCAGCTTAGCGAGTAGCTCCTACAATGAGCAGTTCTTC. It specifies CASSLASSSYNEQFF. Based on the CDR3 plus reference TRBV11-1 and TRBJ2-1, the full variable domain is EAEVAQSPRYKITEKSQAVAFWCDPISGHATLYWYRQILGQGPELLVQFQDESVVDDSQLPKDRFSAERLKGVDSTLKIQPAELGDSAMYLCASSLASSSYNEQFFGPGTRLTVL.

This chain links TRBV7-3 with TRBJ2-3; D call uncertain. The CDR3 has 15 amino acids. V dropped 3 bases and J dropped 2 bases, with 12 bases sitting between them. CDR1 is SGHTA, CDR2 FQGTGA, per germline. Here the CDR3 DNA reads TGTGCCAGCAGCTTCGTCGGGTCCGCCACAGATACGCAGTATTTT. Its protein product is CASSFVGSATDTQYF.

The chain recombines TRBV4-3 with TRBJ2-2; 10 nucleotides match TRBD2. The CDR3 sequence is 18 residues long. V lost 0 bases and J lost 8; bases outside the gene matches: 12. Looked up from germline, CDR1 is LGHNA and CDR2 is YSLEER. CDR3 sequence: CASSQEASGSFMGGELFF. The CDR3 coding sequence is TGCGCCAGCAGCCAAGAGGCTAGCGGGAGTTTCATGGGTGGGGAGCTGTTTTTT.

The CDR3 region has the DNA TGCGCCAGCAGCCTCCTATATTCGGGTGAAGAGACCCAGTACTTC. This sequence encodes CASSLLYSGEETQYF. The chain combines TRBV4-3 with TRBJ2-5; D unresolved. This CDR3 comprises 15 residues. The V end lost 4 bases, the J end lost 3 bases, and 15 bases lay between the germline ends. Germline CDR1 reads LGHNA; CDR2 reads YSLEER.